The TCR beta chain described here comes from a study of blood T cell repertoires in COVID-19. As for the study in general: Sites across the United States, Italy and Spain contributed samples from acute and convalescent COVID-19.

This clone was observed once. Original analysis: Reference gene primer amplification gave estimated nucleated cell counts. The data were produced by immunoSEQ multiplex PCR, yet TCRdb's version contains in-frame clones alone and is incomplete. D and trimming come from the DNA, and the V and J calls and clone size come from that table. The sample holds more than 150,000 clones, less than 90% seen once. Germline assignment: CDR1 SEHNR and CDR2 FQNEAQ (reference sequence). This CDR3 has 16 residues. J was trimmed by 3 bases and V by 1 base; bases with no gene match: 8. The clonotype originates from a woman in her forties with acute or convalescent COVID-19. This chain links TRBV7-9 with TRBJ2-5; 7 positions agree with TRBD2. The sequenced material came from peripheral blood. The CDR3 coding sequence is TGTGCCAGCAGCTTAGTGCCAGCGGGGAAGAAAGAGACCCAGTACTTC. Its translation is CASSLVPAGKKETQYF.